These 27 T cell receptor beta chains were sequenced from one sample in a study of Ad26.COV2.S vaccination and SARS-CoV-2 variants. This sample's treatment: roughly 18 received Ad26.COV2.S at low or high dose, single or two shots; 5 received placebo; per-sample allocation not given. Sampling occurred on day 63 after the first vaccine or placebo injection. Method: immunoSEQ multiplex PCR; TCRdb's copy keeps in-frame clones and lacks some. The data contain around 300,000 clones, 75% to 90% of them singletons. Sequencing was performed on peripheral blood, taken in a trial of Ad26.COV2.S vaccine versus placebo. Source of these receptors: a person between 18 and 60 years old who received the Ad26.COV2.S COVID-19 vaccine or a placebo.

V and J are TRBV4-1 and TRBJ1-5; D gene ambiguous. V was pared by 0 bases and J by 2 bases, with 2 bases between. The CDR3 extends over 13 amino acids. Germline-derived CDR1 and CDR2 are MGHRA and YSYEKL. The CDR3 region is CASSQERNQPQHF. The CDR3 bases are TGCGCCAGCAGCCAAGAGCGCAATCAGCCCCAGCATTTT.

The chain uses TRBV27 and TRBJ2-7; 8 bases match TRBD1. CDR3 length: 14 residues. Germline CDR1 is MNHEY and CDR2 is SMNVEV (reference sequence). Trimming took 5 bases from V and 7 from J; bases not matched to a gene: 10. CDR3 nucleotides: TGTGCCAGCAGTCCCCGACAGGGGTATGGGGAGCAGTACTTC. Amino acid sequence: CASSPRQGYGEQYF.

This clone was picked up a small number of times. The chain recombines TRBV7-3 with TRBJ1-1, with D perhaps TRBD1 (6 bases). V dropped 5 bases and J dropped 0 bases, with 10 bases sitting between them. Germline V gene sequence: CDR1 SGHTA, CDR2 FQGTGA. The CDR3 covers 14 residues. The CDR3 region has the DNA TGTGCCAGCAGCAGGACAGCAATGAACACTGAAGCTTTCTTT. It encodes CASSRTAMNTEAFF.

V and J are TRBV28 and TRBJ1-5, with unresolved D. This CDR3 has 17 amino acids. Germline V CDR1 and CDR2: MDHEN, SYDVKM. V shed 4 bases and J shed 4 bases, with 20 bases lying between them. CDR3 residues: CASSYSGPAAGNQPQHF. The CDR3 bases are TGTGCCAGCAGTTACTCCGGACCCGCTGCGGGGAATCAGCCCCAGCATTTT.

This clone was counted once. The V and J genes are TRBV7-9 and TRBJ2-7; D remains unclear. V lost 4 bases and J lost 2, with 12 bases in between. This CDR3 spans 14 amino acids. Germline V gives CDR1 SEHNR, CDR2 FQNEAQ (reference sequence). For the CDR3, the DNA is TGTGCCAGCAGCTCCTGGTCGCAGACCTACGAGCAGTACTTC. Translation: CASSSWSQTYEQYF.

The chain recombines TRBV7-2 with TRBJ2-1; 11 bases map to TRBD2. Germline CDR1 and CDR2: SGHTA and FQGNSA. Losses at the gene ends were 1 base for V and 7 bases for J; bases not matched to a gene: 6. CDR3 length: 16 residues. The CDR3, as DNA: TGTGCCAGCAGCTTAGTTAGCGGGGGGGCCGGGAATGAGCAGTTCTTC. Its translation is CASSLVSGGAGNEQFF.

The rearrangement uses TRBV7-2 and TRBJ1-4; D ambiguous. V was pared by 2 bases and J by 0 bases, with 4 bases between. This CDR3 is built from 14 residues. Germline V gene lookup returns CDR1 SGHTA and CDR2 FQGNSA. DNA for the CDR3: TGTGCCAGCAGCTTACGAGCAACTAATGAAAAACTGTTTTTT. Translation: CASSLRATNEKLFF.

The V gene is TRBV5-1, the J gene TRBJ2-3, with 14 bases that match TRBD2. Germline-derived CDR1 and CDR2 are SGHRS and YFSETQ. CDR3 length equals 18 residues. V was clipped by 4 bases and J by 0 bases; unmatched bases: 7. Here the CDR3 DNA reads TGCGCCAGCAGCGTTGGGACTAGCGGGAGACCTAGCACAGATACGCAGTATTTT. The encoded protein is CASSVGTSGRPSTDTQYF.

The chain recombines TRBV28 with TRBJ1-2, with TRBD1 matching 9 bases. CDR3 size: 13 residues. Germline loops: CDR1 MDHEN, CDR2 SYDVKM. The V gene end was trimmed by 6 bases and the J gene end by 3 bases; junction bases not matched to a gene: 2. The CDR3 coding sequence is TGTGCCAGCAGACGACAGGGGGACTATGGCTACACCTTC. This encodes CASRRQGDYGYTF.

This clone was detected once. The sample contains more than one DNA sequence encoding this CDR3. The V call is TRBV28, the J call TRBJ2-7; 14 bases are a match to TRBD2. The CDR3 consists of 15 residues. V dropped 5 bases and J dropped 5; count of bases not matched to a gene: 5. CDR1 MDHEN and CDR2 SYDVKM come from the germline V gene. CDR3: CASSPGTSGRHEQYF. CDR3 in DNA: TGTGCCAGCAGTCCGGGGACTAGCGGGAGACACGAGCAGTACTTC.

CDR3 DNA sequence: TGTGCCAGCAGTTTACTCGGGCAGGGGCGCCCTAGCTCTGGAAACACCATATATTTT. It encodes CASSLLGQGRPSSGNTIYF. The chain combines TRBV28 with TRBJ1-3; D might be TRBD1 (6 bases). Germline V gives CDR1 MDHEN, CDR2 SYDVKM. Trimming removed 2 bases from V and 0 bases from J, with 20 bases in between. The CDR3 extends over 19 amino acids.

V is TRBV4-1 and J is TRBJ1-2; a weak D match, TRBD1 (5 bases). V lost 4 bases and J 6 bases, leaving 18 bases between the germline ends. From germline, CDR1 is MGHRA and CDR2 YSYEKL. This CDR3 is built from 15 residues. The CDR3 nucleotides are TGCGCCAGCAGCCCCGCGGAGGGGAGTGTTAATGGCTACACCTTC. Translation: CASSPAEGSVNGYTF.

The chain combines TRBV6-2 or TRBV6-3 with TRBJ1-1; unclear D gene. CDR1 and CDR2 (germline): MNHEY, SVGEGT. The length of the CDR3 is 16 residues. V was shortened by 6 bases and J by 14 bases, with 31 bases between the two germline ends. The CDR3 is CASSPLTDPRFSAAFF. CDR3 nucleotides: TGTGCCAGCAGCCCCCTCACGGACCCGAGGTTTTCGGCCGCCTTCTTT.

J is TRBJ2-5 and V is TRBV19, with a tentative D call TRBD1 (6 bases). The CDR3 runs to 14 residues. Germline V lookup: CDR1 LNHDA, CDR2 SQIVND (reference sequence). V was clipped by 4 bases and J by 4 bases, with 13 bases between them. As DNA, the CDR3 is TGTGCCAGTAGTAGCCCAGGGGCAGTAGAGACCCAGTACTTC. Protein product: CASSSPGAVETQYF.

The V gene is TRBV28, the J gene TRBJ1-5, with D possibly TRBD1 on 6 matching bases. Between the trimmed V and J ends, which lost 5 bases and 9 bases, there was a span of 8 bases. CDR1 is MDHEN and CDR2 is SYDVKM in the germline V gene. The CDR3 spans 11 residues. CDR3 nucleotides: TGTGCCAGCAGTGTACAGGGGCCCCAGCATTTT. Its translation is CASSVQGPQHF.

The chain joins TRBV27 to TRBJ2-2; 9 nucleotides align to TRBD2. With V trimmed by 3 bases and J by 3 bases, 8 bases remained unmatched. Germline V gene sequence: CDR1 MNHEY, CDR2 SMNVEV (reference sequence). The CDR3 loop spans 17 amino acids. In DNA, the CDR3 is TGTGCCAGCAGTTTCAGCCGTAGGACTAGCGACACCGGGGAGCTGTTTTTT. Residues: CASSFSRRTSDTGELFF.

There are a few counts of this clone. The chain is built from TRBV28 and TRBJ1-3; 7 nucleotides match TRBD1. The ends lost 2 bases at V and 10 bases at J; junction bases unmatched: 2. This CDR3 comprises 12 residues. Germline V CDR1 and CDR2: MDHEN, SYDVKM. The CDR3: CASSLRGQTIYF. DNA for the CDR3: TGTGCCAGCAGTTTAAGGGGACAGACCATATATTTT.

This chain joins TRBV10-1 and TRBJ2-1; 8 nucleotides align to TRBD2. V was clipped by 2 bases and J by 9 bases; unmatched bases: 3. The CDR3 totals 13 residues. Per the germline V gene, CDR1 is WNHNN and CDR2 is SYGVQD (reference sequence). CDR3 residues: CASSERGGREQFF. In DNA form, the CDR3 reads TGCGCCAGCAGTGAGCGGGGGGGCCGTGAGCAGTTCTTC.

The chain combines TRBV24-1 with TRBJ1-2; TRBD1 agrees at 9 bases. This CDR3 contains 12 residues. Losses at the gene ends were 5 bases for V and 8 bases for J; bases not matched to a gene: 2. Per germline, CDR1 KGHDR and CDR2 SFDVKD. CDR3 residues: CATSGQGVGYTF. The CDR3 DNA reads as TGTGCCACCAGTGGACAGGGGGTAGGCTACACCTTC.

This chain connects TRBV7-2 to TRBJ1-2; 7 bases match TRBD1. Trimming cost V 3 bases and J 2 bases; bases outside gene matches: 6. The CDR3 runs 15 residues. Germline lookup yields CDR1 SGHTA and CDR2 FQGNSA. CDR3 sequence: CASSFAGGLNYGYTF. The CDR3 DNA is TGTGCCAGCAGCTTCGCAGGGGGACTCAACTATGGCTACACCTTC.

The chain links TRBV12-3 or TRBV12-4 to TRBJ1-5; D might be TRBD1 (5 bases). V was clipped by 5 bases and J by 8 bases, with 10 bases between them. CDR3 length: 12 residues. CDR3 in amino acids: CASSLRGEPQHF. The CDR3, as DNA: TGTGCCAGCAGTCTCCGGGGGGAGCCCCAGCATTTT.

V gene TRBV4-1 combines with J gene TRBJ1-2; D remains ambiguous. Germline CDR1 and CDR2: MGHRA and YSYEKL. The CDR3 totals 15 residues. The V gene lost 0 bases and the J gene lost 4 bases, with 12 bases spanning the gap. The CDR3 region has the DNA TGCGCCAGCAGCCAAGATATAACAGCCCCCTATGGCTACACCTTC. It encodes CASSQDITAPYGYTF.

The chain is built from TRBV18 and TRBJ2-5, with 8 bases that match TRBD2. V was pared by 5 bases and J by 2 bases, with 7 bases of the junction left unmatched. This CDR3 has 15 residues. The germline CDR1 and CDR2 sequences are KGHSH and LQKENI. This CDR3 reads CASSSYAGGQETQYF. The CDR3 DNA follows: TGTGCCAGCTCATCATACGCGGGAGGTCAAGAGACCCAGTACTTC.

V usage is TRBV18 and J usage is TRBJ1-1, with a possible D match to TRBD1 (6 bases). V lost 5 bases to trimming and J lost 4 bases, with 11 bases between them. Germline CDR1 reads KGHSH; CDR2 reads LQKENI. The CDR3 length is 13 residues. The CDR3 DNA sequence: TGTGCCAGCTCAATACAGGGTCGCACTGAAGCTTTCTTT. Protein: CASSIQGRTEAFF.

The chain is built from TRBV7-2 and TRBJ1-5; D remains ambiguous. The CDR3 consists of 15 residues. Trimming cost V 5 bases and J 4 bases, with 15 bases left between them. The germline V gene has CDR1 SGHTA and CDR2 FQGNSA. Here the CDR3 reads CASSPQEGVNQPQHF. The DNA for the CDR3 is TGTGCCAGCAGCCCACAAGAGGGTGTGAATCAGCCCCAGCATTTT.

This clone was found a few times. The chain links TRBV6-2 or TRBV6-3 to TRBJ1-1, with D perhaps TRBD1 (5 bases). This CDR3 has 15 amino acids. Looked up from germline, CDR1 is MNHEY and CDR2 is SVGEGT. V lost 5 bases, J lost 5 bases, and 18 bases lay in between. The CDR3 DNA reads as TGTGCCAGCAGTCCCCCGGGGAGGACAAAAACTGAAGCTTTCTTT. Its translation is CASSPPGRTKTEAFF.

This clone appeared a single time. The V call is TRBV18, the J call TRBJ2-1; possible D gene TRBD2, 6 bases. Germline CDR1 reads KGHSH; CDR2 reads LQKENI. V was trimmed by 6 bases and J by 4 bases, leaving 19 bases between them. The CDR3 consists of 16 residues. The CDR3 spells CASSTGTRGFYNEQFF. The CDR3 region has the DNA TGTGCCAGCTCCACCGGGACTCGGGGGTTTTACAATGAGCAGTTCTTC.